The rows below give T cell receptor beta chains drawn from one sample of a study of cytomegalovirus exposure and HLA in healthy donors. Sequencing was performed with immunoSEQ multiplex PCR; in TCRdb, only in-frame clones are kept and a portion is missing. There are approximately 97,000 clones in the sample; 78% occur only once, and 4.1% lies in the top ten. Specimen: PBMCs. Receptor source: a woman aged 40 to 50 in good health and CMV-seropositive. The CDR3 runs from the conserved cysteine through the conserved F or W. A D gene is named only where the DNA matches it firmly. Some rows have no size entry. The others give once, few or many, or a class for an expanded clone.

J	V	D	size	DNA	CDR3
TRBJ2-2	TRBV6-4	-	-	TGTGCCAGCAGCGACGGACAAGGCGCCGGGGAGCTGTTTTTT	CASSDGQGAGELFF
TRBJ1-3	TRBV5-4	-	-	TGTGCCAGCAGCTTGGAGGCGGTAGGCTCTGGAAACACCATATATTTT	CASSLEAVGSGNTIYF
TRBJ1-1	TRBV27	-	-	TGTGCCAGCAGTTTATCTCCCATCATGAACACTGAAGCTTTCTTT	CASSLSPIMNTEAFF
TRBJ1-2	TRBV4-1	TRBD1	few	TGCGCCAGCAGCAAAGACAGGGCCAATGGCTACACCTTC	CASSKDRANGYTF
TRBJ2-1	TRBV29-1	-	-	TGCAGCGCTGGGGCGAATGAGCAGTTCTTC	CSAGANEQFF
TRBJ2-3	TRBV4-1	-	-	TGCGCCAGCAGCCAAGGGCGGGCCCATAACACAGATACGCAGTATTTT	CASSQGRAHNTDTQYF
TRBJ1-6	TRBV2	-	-	TGTGCCAGCAGCCTCGAGGGGGTTAATTCACCCCTCCACTTT	CASSLEGVNSPLHF
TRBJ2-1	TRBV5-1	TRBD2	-	TGCGCCAGCAGCTCGGGGACTAGCTCCTACAATGAGCAGTTCTTC	CASSSGTSSYNEQFF
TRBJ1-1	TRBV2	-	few	TGTGCCAGCACCGGGGATTACACTGAAGCTTTCTTT	CASTGDYTEAFF
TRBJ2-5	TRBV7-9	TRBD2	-	TGTGCCAGCAGCCAAACGGGGGGCCAAGAGACCCAGTACTTC	CASSQTGGQETQYF
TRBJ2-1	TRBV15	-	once	TGTGCCACCAGCAGCCGAACTAGTAAACACAATGAGCAGTTCTTC	CATSSRTSKHNEQFF
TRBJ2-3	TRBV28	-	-	TGTGCCAGCAGTTTAGGGCCCAACACAGATACGCAGTATTTT	CASSLGPNTDTQYF
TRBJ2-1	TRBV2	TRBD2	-	TGTGCCAGCAGTGAAAGCGGGAGCTCCTACAATGAGCAGTTCTTC	CASSESGSSYNEQFF
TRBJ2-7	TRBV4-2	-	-	TGTGCCAGCAGCCAAGGCACAGGGACATACGAGCAGTACTTC	CASSQGTGTYEQYF
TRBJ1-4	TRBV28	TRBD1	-	TGTGCCAGCAGCCGGGACAGCAGCTTTGAAAAACTGTTTTTT	CASSRDSSFEKLFF
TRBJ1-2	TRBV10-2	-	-	TGCGCCAGCAGTGAAACAGTCCTCCACTATGGCTACACCTTC	CASSETVLHYGYTF
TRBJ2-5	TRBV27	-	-	TGTGCCAGCAGTTTGAGGGCATGGGCGTTAGTTCAAGAGACCCAGTACTTC	CASSLRAWALVQETQYF
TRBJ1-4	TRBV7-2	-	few	TGTGCCAGCACCAGGAGTCCGGGAAATGAAAAACTGTTTTTT	CASTRSPGNEKLFF
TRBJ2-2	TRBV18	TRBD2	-	TGTGCCAGCTCACTTCGGGCTAGCGGGAGAAAGGTCGACACCGGGGAGCTGTTTTTT	CASSLRASGRKVDTGELFF
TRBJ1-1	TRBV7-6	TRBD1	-	TGTGCCAGCAGCCGTACAGGGGTGAACACTGAAGCTTTCTTT	CASSRTGVNTEAFF
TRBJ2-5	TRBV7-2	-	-	TGTGCCAGCAGCTTTGGATCGGGGAATAGCGTGGAAGAGACCCAGTACTTC	CASSFGSGNSVEETQYF
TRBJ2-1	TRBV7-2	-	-	TGTGCCAGCAAACGGGGTGGCCTCTTGTCCGAGCAGTTCTTC	CASKRGGLLSEQFF
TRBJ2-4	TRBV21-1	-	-	TGTGCCAGCAGCAAGTTCAGGGGAACCTCAAACATTCAGTACTTC	CASSKFRGTSNIQYF
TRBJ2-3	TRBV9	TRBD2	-	TGTGCCAGCAGCGTAGGAGCGGGAGAAGCAGATACGCAGTATTTT	CASSVGAGEADTQYF
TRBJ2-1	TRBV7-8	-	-	TGTGCCAGCAGCTTAGTCGTACAGGGTGGAAAAAGCTCCTACAATGAGCAGTTCTTC	CASSLVVQGGKSSYNEQFF
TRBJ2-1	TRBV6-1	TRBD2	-	TGTGCCAGCAGTGAAGTAGGGCGGGAGAGTCGTGAGCAGTTCTTC	CASSEVGRESREQFF
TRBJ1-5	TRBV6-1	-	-	TGTGCCAGCGGACAGCCCTCGGGAAATCAGCCCCAGCATTTT	CASGQPSGNQPQHF
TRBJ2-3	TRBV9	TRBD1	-	TGTGCCAGCAGCTCCTCGACAGGGTACACAGATACGCAGTATTTT	CASSSSTGYTDTQYF
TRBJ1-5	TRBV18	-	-	TGTGCCAGCTCCCGGACAGAGAATCAGCCCCAGCATTTT	CASSRTENQPQHF
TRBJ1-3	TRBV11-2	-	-	TGTGCCAGCAGCTTAGCGGGGGGAGTGTCTGGAAACACCATATATTTT	CASSLAGGVSGNTIYF
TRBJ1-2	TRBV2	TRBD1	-	TGTGCCAGCACCCTTGACAGGGGAATTTATGGCTACACCTTC	CASTLDRGIYGYTF
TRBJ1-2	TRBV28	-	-	TGTGCCAGCAGTTCCCGACGGGGGGGTAACTATGGCTACACCTTC	CASSSRRGGNYGYTF
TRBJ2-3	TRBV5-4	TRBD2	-	TGTGCCAGCAGATTGGGGACTAGCGGGAGCACAGATACGCAGTATTTT	CASRLGTSGSTDTQYF
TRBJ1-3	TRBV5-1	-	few	TGCGCCAGCAGTATTCGGGGGGGGTCGGGAAACACCATATATTTT	CASSIRGGSGNTIYF
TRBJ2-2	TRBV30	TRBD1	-	TGTGCCTGGGACAGGGCTGGCACCGGGGAGCTGTTTTTT	CAWDRAGTGELFF
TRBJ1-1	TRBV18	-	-	TGTGCCAGCCGTCCCCAGAGGGACACTGAAGCTTTCTTT	CASRPQRDTEAFF
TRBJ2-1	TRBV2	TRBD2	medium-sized	TGTGCCAGCAGTGAGGCGTTAGCGGGAGGGCCTGGTGAGCAGTTCTTC	CASSEALAGGPGEQFF
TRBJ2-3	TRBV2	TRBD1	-	TGTGCCAGCAGCTCAGGACAGGCCCCAGATACGCAGTATTTT	CASSSGQAPDTQYF
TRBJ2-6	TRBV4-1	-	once	TGCGCCAGCAGCCACTCACCAGGGGCCGGGGCCAACGTCCTGACTTTC	CASSHSPGAGANVLTF
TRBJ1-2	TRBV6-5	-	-	TGTGCCAGCAATCCAGGGTTCCCTAACTATGGCTACACCTTC	CASNPGFPNYGYTF
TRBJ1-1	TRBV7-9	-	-	TGTGCCAGCAGCCCCGGACAGAACACTGAAGCTTTCTTT	CASSPGQNTEAFF
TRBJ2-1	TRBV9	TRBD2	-	TGTGCCAGCAGCGTAGAATGGAGGGGACTAGCGAGCTACAATGAGCAGTTCTTC	CASSVEWRGLASYNEQFF
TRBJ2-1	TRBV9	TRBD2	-	TGTGCCAGCAGCGTAGGCTCTAGCGGGAGGGATGAGCAGTTCTTC	CASSVGSSGRDEQFF
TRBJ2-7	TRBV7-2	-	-	TGTGCCAGCATCCCAGGCTCATCCTACGAGCAGTACTTC	CASIPGSSYEQYF
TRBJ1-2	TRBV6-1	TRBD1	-	TGTGCCAGCAGTAACAGGGGGCGAGGCTACACCTTC	CASSNRGRGYTF
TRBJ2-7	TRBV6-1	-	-	TGTGCCAGCAGTGAAAAAACTAGCCAGTTCTACGAGCAGTACTTC	CASSEKTSQFYEQYF
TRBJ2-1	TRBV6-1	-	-	TGTGCCAGCATGATTTATAACGGGAATGAGCAGTTCTTC	CASMIYNGNEQFF
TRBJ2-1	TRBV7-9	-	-	TGTGCCAGCAGCTTTAAAGGAGACAATGAGCAGTTCTTC	CASSFKGDNEQFF
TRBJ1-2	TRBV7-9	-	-	TGTGCCGGAAATCCAGGGTCGGCCTATGGCTACACCTTC	CAGNPGSAYGYTF
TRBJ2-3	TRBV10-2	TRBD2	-	TGCGCCAGCAGTGAGTCCCCTTACCTATCTAGCGGGATGGGAGATACGCAGTATTTT	CASSESPYLSSGMGDTQYF
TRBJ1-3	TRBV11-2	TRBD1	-	TGTGCCAGCAGCAGCCGGACAGGGATTGGAAACACCATATATTTT	CASSSRTGIGNTIYF
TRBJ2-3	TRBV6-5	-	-	TGTGCCAGCAGTTACGTGGGCAGCACAGATACGCAGTATTTT	CASSYVGSTDTQYF
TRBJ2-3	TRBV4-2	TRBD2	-	TGTGCCAGCAGCCAGGCTCGTAGGACTAGCGGCACAGATACGCAGTATTTT	CASSQARRTSGTDTQYF
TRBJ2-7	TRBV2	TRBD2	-	TGTGCCAGCAGTGAAGGACTAGCGGGGCCACTGTCCTACGAGCAGTACTTC	CASSEGLAGPLSYEQYF
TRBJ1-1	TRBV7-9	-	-	TGTGCCAGCAGCCAACATGGGAGCACTGAAGCTTTCTTT	CASSQHGSTEAFF
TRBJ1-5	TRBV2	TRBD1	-	TGTGCCAGCACCCCCGGGACAGCCAATCAGCCCCAGCATTTT	CASTPGTANQPQHF